These 3 T cell receptor beta chains share one sample of origin, sequenced in a study of PD-L1 blockade in urothelial cancer. Assay: immunoSEQ multiplex PCR; the TCRdb copy retains only in-frame clones and omits some. Of about 42,000 clones listed, 81% were seen once; the top ten hold around 2.5%. The sequenced sample was PBMCs, obtained around atezolizumab (anti-PD-L1) treatment. The receptors were sampled from a man aged 65-85 years with urothelial cancer.

The chain has TRBV7-2 and TRBJ1-1, with 7 bases aligning to TRBD1. Losses at the gene ends were 5 bases for V and 5 bases for J; bases not matched to a gene: 8. The CDR3 has 14 residues. Germline V gene lookup returns CDR1 SGHTA and CDR2 FQGNSA. The CDR3, as DNA: TGTGCCAGCAGCCCGGACTACAGGGGAACTGAAGCTTTCTTT. This gives the protein CASSPDYRGTEAFF.

This clone occurred a few times. The chain joins TRBV15 to TRBJ2-5, with 7 bases fitting TRBD2. The CDR3 consists of 16 residues. Trimming took 5 bases from V and 2 from J; bases not matched to a gene: 11. Per the germline V gene, CDR1 is LNHNV and CDR2 is YYDKDF (reference sequence). The CDR3 nucleotides read TGTGCCACCAGCCGCGACGGCGGGAGAAGGCAAGAGACCCAGTACTTC. This gives the protein CATSRDGGRRQETQYF.

This chain uses TRBV15 with TRBJ2-1; possibly TRBD1 for D (6 bases). The V gene lost 0 bases and the J gene lost 16 bases, with 16 bases spanning the gap. In germline, CDR1 is LNHNV, CDR2 YYDKDF (reference sequence). The CDR3 is made up of 13 amino acids. Written as DNA, the CDR3 is TGTGCCACCAGCAGAGAGCCGGAACAGGGTATATTCTTC. Translation: CATSREPEQGIFF.